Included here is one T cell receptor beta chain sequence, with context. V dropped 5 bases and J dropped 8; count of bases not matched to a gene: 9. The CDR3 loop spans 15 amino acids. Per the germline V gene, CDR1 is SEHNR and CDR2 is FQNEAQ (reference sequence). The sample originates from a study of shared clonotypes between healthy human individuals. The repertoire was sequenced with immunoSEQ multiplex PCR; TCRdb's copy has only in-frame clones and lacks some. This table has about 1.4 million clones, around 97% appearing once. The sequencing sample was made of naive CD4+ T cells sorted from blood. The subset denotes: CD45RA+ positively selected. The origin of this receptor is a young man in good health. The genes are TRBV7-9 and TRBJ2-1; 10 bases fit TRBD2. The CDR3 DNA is TGTGCCAGCAGCCCAGGACTAGCGGCCAAGGATGAGCAGTTCTTC. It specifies CASSPGLAAKDEQFF. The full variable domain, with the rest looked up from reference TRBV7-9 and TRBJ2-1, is DTGVSQNPRHKITKRGQNVTFRCDPISEHNRLYWYRQTLGQGPEFLTYFQNEAQLEKSRLLSDRFSAERPKGSFSTLEIQRTEQGDSAMYLCASSPGLAAKDEQFFGPGTRLTVL.